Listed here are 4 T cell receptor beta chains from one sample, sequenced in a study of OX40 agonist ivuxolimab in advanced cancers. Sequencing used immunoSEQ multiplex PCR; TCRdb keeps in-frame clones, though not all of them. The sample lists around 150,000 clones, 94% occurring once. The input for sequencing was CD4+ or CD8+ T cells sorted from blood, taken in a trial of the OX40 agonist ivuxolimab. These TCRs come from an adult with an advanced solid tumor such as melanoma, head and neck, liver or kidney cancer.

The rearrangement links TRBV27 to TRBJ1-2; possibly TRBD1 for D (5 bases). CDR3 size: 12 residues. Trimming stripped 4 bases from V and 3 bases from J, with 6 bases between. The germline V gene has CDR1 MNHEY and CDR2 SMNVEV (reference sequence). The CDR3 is CASSSGYYGYTF. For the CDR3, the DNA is TGTGCCAGCAGTTCAGGGTACTATGGCTACACCTTC.

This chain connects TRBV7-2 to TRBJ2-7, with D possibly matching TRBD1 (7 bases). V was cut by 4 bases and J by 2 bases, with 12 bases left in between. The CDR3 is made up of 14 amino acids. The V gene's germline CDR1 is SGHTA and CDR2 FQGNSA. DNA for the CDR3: TGTGCCAGCAGCTCGCAGGGGGGACCCTACGAGCAGTACTTC. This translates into CASSSQGGPYEQYF.

The CDR3 sequence is CASSPGGEQYF. CDR3 DNA sequence: TGTGCCAGCAGCCCAGGGGGCGAGCAGTACTTC. The chain uses TRBV11-2 and TRBJ2-7; 7 bases are shared with TRBD1. Looked up from germline, CDR1 is SGHAT and CDR2 is FQNNGV. V lost 5 bases and J lost 6; bases outside the gene matches: 1. The CDR3 consists of 11 residues.

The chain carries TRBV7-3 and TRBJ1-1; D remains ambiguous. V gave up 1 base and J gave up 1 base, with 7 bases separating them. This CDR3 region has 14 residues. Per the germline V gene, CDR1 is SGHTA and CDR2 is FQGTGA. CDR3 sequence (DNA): TGTGCCAGCAGCTTAAGGGTGGGGAACACTGAAGCTTTCTTT. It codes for CASSLRVGNTEAFF.